This T cell receptor (beta chain) was sequenced during a study of T cells in Graves' hyperthyroidism and ophthalmopathy. Study as a whole: Initial diagnosis, before any treatment, was when peripheral blood was collected.

Amplified TCR beta CDR3 regions came from RNA transcripts. Using the HTBI primer set, a first-round RT-PCR was run on the TCR CDR3. TCRdb reanalysed the multiplex PCR reads using MiXCR and keeps one entry per CDR3 protein. Of approximately 400,000 distinct CDR3 sequences listed, about a fifth are singletons. This clonotype appeared many times. Graves' hyperthyroidism showing no ophthalmopathy progression within 18 months was considered stable. Fresh peripheral blood, around 10 ml of it, supplied the PBMCs. Unmatched junction bases numbered 12, after V lost 6 bases and J lost 7 bases. The CDR3 consists of 14 residues. Germline V lookup: CDR1 DFQATT, CDR2 SNEGSKA (reference sequence).

The V and J genes are TRBV20-1 and TRBJ1-1; 9 bases align to TRBD1. Input material: blood. This clonotype was obtained from a woman younger than 35 with Graves' hyperthyroidism. The CDR3 DNA follows: TGCAGTGCCGAGGGACAGGGCCATACCCTTGAAGCTTTCTTT. This sequence encodes CSAEGQGHTLEAFF.